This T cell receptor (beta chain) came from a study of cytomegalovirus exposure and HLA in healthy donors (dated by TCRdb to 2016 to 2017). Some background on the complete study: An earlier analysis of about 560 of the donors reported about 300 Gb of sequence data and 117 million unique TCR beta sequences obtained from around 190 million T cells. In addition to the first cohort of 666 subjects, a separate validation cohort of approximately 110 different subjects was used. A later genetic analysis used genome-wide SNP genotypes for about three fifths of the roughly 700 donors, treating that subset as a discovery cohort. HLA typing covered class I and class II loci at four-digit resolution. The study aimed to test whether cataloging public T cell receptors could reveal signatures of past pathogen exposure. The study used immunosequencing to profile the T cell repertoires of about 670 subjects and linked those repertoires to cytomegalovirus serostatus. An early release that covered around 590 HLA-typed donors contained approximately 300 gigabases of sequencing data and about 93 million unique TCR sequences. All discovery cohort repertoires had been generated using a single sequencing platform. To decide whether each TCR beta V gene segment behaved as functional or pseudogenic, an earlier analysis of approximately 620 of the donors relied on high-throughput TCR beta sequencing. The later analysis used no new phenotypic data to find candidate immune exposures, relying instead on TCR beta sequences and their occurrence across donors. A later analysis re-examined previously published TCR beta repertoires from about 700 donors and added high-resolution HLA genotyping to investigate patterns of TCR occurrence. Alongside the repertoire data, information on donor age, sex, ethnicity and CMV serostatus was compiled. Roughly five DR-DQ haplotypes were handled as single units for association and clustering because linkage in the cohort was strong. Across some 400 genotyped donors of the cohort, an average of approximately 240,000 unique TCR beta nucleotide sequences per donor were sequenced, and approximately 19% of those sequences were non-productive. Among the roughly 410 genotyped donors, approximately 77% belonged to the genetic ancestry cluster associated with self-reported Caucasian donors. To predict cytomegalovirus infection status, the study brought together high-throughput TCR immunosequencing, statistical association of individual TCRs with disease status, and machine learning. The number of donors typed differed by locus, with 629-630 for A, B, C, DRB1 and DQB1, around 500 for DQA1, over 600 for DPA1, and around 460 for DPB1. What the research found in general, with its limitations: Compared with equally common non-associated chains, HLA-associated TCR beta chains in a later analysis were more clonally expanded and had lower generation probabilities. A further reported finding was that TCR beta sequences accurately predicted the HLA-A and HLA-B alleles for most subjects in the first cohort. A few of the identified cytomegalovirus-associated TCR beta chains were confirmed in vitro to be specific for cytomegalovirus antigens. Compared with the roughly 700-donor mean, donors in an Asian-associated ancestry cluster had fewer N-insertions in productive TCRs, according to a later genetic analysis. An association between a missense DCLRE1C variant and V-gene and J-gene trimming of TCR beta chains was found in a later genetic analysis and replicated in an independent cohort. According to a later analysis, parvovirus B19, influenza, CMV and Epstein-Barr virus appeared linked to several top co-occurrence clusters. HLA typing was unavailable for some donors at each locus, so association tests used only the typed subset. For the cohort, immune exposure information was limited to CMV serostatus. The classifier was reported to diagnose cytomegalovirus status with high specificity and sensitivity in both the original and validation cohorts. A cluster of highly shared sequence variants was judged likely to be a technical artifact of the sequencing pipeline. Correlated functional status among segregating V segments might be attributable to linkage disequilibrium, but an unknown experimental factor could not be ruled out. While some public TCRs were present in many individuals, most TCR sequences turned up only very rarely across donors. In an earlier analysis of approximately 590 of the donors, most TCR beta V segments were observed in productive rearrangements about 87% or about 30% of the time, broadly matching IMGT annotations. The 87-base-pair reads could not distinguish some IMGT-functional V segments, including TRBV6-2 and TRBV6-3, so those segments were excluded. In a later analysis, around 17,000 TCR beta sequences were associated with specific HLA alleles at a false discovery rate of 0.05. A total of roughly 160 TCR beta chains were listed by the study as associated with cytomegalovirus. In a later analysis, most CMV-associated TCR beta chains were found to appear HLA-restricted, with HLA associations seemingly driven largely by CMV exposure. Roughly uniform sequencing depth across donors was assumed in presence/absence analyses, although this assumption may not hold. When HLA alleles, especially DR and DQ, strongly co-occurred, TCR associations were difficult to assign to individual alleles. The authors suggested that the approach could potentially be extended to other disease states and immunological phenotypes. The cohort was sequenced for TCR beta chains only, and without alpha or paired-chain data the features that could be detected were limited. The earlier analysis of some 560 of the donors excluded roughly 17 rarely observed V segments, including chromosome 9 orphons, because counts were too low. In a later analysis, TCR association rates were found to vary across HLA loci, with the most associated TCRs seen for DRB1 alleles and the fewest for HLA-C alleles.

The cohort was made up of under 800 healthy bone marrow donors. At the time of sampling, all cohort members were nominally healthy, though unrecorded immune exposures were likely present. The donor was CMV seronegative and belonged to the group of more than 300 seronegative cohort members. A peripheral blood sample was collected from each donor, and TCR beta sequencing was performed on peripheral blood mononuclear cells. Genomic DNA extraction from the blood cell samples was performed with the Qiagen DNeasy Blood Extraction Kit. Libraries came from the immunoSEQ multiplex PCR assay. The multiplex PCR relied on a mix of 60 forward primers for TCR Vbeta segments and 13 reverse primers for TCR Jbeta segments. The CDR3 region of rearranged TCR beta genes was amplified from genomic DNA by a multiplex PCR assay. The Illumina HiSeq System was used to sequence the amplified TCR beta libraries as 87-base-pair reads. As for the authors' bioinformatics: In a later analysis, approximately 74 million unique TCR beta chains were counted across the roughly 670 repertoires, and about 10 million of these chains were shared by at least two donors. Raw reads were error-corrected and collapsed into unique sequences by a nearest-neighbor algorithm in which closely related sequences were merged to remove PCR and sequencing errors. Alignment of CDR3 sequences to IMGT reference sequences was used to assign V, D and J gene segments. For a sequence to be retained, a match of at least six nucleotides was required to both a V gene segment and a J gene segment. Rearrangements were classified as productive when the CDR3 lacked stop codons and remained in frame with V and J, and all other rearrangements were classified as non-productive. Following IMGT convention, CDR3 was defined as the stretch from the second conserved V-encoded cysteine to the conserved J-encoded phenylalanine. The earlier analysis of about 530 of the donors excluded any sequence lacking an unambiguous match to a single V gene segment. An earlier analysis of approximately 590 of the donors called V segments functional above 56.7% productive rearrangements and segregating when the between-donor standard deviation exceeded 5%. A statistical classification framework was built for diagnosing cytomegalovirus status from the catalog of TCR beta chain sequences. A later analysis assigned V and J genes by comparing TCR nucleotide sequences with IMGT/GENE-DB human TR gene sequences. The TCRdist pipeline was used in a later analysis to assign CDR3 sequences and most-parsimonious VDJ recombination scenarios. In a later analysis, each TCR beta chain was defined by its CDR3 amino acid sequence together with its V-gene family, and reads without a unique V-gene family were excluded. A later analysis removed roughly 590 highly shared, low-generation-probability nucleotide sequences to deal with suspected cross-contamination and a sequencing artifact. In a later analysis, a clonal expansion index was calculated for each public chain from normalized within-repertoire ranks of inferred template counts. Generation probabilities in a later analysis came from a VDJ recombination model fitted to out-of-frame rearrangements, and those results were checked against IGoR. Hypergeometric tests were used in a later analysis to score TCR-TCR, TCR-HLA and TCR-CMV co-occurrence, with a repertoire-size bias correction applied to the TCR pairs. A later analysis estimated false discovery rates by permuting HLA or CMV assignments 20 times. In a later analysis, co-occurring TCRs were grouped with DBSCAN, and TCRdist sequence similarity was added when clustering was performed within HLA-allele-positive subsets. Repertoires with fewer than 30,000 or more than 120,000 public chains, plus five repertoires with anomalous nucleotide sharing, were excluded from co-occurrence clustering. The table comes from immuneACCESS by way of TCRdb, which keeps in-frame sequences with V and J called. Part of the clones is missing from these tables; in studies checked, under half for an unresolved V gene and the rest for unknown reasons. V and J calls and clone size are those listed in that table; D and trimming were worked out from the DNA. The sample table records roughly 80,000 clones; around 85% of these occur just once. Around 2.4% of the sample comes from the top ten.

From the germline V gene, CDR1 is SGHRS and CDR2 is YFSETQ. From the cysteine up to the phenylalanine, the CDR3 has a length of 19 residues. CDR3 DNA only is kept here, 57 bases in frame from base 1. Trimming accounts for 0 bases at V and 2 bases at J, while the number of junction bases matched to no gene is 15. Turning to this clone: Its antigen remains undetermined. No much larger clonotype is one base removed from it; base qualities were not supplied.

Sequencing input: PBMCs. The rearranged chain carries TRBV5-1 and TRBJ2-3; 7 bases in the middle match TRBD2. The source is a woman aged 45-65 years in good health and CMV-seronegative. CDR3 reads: CASSLVASGPFLITDTQYF. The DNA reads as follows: TGCGCCAGCAGCTTGGTGGCTAGCGGCCCCTTTTTAATCACAGATACGCAGTATTTT. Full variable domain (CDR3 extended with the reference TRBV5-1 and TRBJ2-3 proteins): KAGVTQTPRYLIKTRGQQVTLSCSPISGHRSVSWYQQTPGQGLQFLFEYFSETQRNKGNFPGRFSGRQFSNSRSEMNVSTLELGDSALYLCASSLVASGPFLITDTQYFGPGTRLTVL.